These 13 T cell receptor beta chains were all obtained from the same sample, sequenced in a study of CD8 T cells in ankylosing spondylitis. TCRdb fed the 5' RACE reads into MiXCR, producing one record per CDR3 protein. The table includes 200,000 to 250,000 distinct CDR3 sequences, approximately 12% detected once. Sequencing was performed on blood, either unsorted or a sorted T cell fraction (not recorded which). These receptors were collected from a male donor with ankylosing spondylitis or in good health (not recorded which).

This clonotype was seen more than once but under ten times. The genes are TRBV6-1 and TRBJ1-3; D not resolved. The CDR3 spans 14 residues. Trimming stripped 6 bases from V and 0 bases from J, with 9 bases between. Germline CDR1 is MNHNS and CDR2 is SASEGT. The CDR3 loop reads CASRQQVSGNTIYF. The CDR3 region has the DNA TGTGCCAGCAGGCAGCAGGTCTCTGGAAACACCATATATTTT.

This clonotype was detected many times. This chain uses TRBV20-1 with TRBJ2-1, with D perhaps TRBD1 or TRBD2 (5 bases each). There are 15 residues in the CDR3. Germline V gene lookup returns CDR1 DFQATT and CDR2 SNEGSKA (reference sequence). V gave up 6 bases and J gave up 4 bases, with 19 bases separating them. The CDR3: CSARAARWGYNEQFF. The CDR3 DNA reads TGCAGTGCCAGGGCAGCCCGGTGGGGGTACAATGAGCAGTTCTTC.

There are many counts of this clonotype. This chain connects TRBV5-1 to TRBJ1-1; a weak D match, TRBD1 (6 bases). V lost 4 bases to trimming and J lost 1 base, with 14 bases between them. CDR3 length: 15 amino acids. Germline V gene sequence: CDR1 SGHRS, CDR2 YFSETQ. This CDR3 is CASSSGTTGNTEAFF. Written as DNA, the CDR3 is TGCGCCAGCAGCAGCGGGACAACGGGGAACACTGAAGCTTTCTTT.

This chain joins TRBV30 and TRBJ1-5; TRBD1 matches at 12 bases. Looked up from germline, CDR1 is GTSNPN and CDR2 is SVGIG (reference sequence). This CDR3 has 16 amino acids. J was trimmed by 3 bases and V by 2 bases; bases with no gene match: 5. CDR3 sequence reads: CAWSSGQGAFNQPQHF. CDR3 nucleotides: TGTGCCTGGAGTTCGGGACAGGGGGCTTTCAATCAGCCCCAGCATTTT.

This clonotype was seen ten or more times. The J gene is TRBJ2-1, the V gene TRBV7-7; D is unclear. V lost 5 bases and J 0 bases, leaving 17 bases between the germline ends. Germline lookup yields CDR1 SSHAT and CDR2 FNYEAQ (reference sequence). CDR3 length: 17 residues. In DNA, the CDR3 is TGTGCCAGCAGCCGCGTCTTAGGCCAGAGCTCCTACAATGAGCAGTTCTTC. Amino acid sequence: CASSRVLGQSSYNEQFF.

The chain couples TRBV7-9 to TRBJ2-7; TRBD2 aligns across 7 bases. V lost 3 bases and J lost 0; bases outside the gene matches: 20. Germline V gene data show CDR1 as SEHNR and CDR2 as FQNEAQ (reference sequence). This CDR3 comprises 20 residues. The CDR3 loop is CASSFVTGAGYWTHSYEQYF. The CDR3 bases are TGTGCCAGCAGCTTTGTAACGGGAGCGGGGTACTGGACCCACTCCTACGAGCAGTACTTC.

This clonotype was found many times. The CDR3 spells CASSWQGGGYTF. In DNA form, the CDR3 reads TGTGCCAGCAGTTGGCAGGGAGGCGGCTACACCTTC. This chain uses TRBV12-3 or TRBV12-4 with TRBJ1-2; TRBD1 is a possible D gene (5 bases). CDR3 size: 12 residues. V gave up 4 bases and J gave up 8 bases, with 11 bases separating them.

In this sample, this clonotype turned up a few times. The chain carries TRBV9 and TRBJ2-3, with 10 bases that match TRBD1. Trimming cost V 0 bases and J 7 bases; bases outside gene matches: 5. Germline V gene lookup returns CDR1 SGDLS and CDR2 YYNGEE. The CDR3 sequence is 15 residues long. CDR3 residues: CASSVGQGARNTQYF. CDR3 nucleotides: TGTGCCAGCAGCGTAGGACAGGGGGCGAGAAATACGCAGTATTTT. Combining the CDR3 with reference TRBV9 and TRBJ2-3 gives the whole variable domain DSGVTQTPKHLITATGQRVTLRCSPRSGDLSVYWYQQSLDQGLQFLIQYYNGEERAKGNILERFSAQQFPDLHSELNLSSLELGDSALYFCASSVGQGARNTQYFGPGTRLTVL.

This clonotype has a count of ten or more. The chain uses TRBV5-1 and TRBJ2-2; a possible D gene is TRBD2 (6 bases). Germline V lookup: CDR1 SGHRS, CDR2 YFSETQ. This CDR3 has 12 amino acids. Trimming took 5 bases from V and 4 from J, leaving 6 bases between them. The CDR3 sequence is CASREGTGELFF. CDR3 in DNA: TGCGCCAGCAGGGAGGGCACCGGGGAGCTGTTTTTT.

This clonotype was seen at least ten times. The chain has TRBV5-1 and TRBJ1-5; D is unresolved. The V and J ends lost 2 bases and 3 bases respectively, with 6 bases between them. The CDR3 spans 13 residues. Germline assignment: CDR1 SGHRS and CDR2 YFSETQ. The CDR3 DNA is TGCGCCAGCAGCTTTGGGTACAATCAGCCCCAGCATTTT. Translating gives CASSFGYNQPQHF.

This clonotype occurred a few times. The rearrangement links TRBV4-1 to TRBJ2-7; D remains ambiguous. The CDR3 has 15 amino acids. Germline values: CDR1 MGHRA, CDR2 YSYEKL. Trimming removed 0 bases from V and 2 bases from J, with 11 bases in between. CDR3 amino acids: CASSQESDGAYEQYF. The CDR3 bases are TGCGCCAGCAGCCAAGAAAGTGACGGCGCCTACGAGCAGTACTTC.

This clonotype was seen at least ten times. One base away lies a much larger clone, so this may be a sequencing read error. The rearrangement links TRBV5-1 to TRBJ1-1; 9 bases line up with TRBD1. The junction had 1 base not matched to a gene; V was cut back by 3 bases and J by 1 base. Germline CDR1 and CDR2: SGHRS and YFSETQ. The CDR3 totals 14 residues. The CDR3 bases are TGCGCCAGCAGCTGGGGACAGGGGAACACTGAAGCTTTCTTT. It is translated as CASSWGQGNTEAFF.

Ten or more counts support this clonotype. The rearrangement links TRBV5-1 to TRBJ1-1; D might be TRBD1 (5 bases). The CDR3 sequence is 13 residues long. Per germline, CDR1 SGHRS and CDR2 YFSETQ. The V end lost 2 bases, the J end lost 2 bases, and 7 bases lay between the germline ends. CDR3 loop: CASSFDRNTEAFF. The DNA of the CDR3 is TGCGCCAGCAGCTTCGACAGAAACACTGAAGCTTTCTTT.